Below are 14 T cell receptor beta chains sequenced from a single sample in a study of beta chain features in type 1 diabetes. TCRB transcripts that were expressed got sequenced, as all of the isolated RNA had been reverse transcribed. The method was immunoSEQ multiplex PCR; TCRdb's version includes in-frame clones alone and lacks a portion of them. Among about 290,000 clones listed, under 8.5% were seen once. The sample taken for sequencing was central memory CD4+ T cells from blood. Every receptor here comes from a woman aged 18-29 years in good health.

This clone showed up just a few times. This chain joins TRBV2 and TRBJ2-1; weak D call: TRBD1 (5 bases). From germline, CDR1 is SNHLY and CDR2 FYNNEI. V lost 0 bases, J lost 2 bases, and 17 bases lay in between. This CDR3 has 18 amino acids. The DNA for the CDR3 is TGTGCCAGCAGTGAAGCGCTTCGGGCAGGCAGGGCCTACAATGAGCAGTTCTTC. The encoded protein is CASSEALRAGRAYNEQFF.

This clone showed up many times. DNA of the CDR3: TGTGCCAGCAGCTTATTCCCATCGGGCATGAACACTGAAGCTTTCTTT. This gives the protein CASSLFPSGMNTEAFF. The chain recombines TRBV7-2 with TRBJ1-1; D is undetermined. Germline CDR1 and CDR2: SGHTA and FQGNSA. Trimming left V 2 bases short and J 0 bases short, with 13 bases between. This CDR3 region has 16 residues. Full variable domain (rest looked up from reference TRBV7-2 and TRBJ1-1): GAGVSQSPSNKVTEKGKDVELRCDPISGHTALYWYRQSLGQGLEFLIYFQGNSAPDKSGLPSDRFSAERTGGSVSTLTIQRTQQEDSAVYLCASSLFPSGMNTEAFFGQGTRLTVV.

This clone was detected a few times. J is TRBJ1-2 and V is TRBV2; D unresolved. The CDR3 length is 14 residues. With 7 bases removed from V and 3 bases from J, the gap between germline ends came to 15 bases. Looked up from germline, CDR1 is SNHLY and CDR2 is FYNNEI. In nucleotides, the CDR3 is TGTGCCAGCACACTGGAGGTTGGGGACTATGGCTACACCTTC. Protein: CASTLEVGDYGYTF. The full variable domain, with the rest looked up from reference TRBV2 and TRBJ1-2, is EPEVTQTPSHQVTQMGQEVILRCVPISNHLYFYWYRQILGQKVEFLVSFYNNEISEKSEIFDDQFSVERPDGSNFTLKIRSTKLEDSAMYFCASTLEVGDYGYTFGSGTRLTVV.

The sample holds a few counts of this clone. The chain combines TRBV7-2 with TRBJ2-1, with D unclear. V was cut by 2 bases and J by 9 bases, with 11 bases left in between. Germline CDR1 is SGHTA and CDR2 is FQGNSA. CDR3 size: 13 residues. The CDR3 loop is CASSLQVWIEQFF. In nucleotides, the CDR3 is TGTGCCAGCAGCTTACAGGTTTGGATTGAGCAGTTCTTC.

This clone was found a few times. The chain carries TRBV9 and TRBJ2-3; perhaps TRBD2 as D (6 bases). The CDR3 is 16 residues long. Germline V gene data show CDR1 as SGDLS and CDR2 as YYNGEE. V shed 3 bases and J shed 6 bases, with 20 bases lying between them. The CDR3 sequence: CASSGGTHRQLDTQYF. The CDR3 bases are TGTGCCAGCAGCGGCGGGACCCATAGGCAATTGGATACGCAGTATTTT. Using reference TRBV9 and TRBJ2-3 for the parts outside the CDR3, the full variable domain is DSGVTQTPKHLITATGQRVTLRCSPRSGDLSVYWYQQSLDQGLQFLIQYYNGEERAKGNILERFSAQQFPDLHSELNLSSLELGDSALYFCASSGGTHRQLDTQYFGPGTRLTVL.

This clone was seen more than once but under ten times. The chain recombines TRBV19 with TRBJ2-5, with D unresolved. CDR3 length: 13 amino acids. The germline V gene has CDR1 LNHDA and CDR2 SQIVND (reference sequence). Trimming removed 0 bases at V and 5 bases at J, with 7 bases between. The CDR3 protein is CASSIDLGETQYF. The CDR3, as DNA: TGTGCCAGTAGTATAGATCTAGGGGAGACCCAGTACTTC.

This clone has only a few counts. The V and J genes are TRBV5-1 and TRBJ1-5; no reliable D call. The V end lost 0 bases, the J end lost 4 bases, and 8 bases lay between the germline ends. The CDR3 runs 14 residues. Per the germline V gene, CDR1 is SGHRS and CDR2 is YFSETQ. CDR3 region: CASSLGQPNQPQHF. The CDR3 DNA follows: TGCGCCAGCAGCTTGGGACAACCTAATCAGCCCCAGCATTTT. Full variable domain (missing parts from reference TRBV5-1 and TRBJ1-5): KAGVTQTPRYLIKTRGQQVTLSCSPISGHRSVSWYQQTPGQGLQFLFEYFSETQRNKGNFPGRFSGRQFSNSRSEMNVSTLELGDSALYLCASSLGQPNQPQHFGDGTRLSIL.

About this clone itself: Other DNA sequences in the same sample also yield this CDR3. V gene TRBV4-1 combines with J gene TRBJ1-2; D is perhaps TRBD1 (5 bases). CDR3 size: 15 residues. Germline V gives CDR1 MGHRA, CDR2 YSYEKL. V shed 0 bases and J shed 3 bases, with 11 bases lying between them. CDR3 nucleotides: TGCGCCAGCAGCCAAGATCCGGGGGGGGACTATGGCTACACCTTC. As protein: CASSQDPGGDYGYTF.

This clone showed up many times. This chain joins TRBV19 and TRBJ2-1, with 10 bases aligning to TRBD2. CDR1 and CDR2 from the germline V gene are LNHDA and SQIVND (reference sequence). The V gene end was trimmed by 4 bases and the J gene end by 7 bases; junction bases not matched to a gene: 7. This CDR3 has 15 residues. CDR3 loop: CASSRVAGGHNEQFF. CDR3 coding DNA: TGTGCCAGTAGTAGGGTAGCGGGAGGCCATAATGAGCAGTTCTTC.

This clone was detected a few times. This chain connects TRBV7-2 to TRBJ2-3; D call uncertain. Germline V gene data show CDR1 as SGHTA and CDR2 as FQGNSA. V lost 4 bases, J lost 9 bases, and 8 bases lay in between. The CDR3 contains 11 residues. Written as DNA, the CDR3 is TGTGCCAGCAGCTCGACCGGAACGCAGTATTTT. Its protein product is CASSSTGTQYF.

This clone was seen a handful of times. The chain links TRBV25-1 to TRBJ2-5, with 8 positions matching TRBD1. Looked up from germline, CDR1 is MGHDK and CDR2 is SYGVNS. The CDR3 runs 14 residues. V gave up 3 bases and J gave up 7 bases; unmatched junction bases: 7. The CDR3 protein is CASSDSRGPVTQYF. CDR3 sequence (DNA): TGTGCCAGCAGTGACTCCAGGGGGCCAGTGACCCAGTACTTC. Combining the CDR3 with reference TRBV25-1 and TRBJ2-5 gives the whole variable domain EADIYQTPRYLVIGTGKKITLECSQTMGHDKMYWYQQDPGMELHLIHYSYGVNSTEKGDLSSESTVSRIRTEHFPLTLESARPSHTSQYLCASSDSRGPVTQYFGPGTRLLVL.

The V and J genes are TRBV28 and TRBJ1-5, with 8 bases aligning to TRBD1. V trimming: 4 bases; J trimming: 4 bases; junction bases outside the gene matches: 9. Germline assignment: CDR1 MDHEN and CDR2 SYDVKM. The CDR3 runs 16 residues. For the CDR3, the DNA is TGTGCCAGCAGTTCACACCCGGGACAGGCTAATCAGCCCCAGCATTTT. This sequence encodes CASSSHPGQANQPQHF.

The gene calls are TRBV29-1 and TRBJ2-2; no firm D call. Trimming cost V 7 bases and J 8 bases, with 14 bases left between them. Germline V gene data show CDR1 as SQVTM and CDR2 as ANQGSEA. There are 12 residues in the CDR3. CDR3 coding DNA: TGCAGCGCCTCCGGAATACCTGGGGAGCTGTTTTTT. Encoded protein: CSASGIPGELFF.

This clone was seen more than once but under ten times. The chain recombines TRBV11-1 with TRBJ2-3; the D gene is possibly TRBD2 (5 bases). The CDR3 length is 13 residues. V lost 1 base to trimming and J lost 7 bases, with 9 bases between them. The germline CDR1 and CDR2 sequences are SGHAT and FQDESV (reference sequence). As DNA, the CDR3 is TGTGCCAGCAGCTTAGGCGGGCTAAATACGCAGTATTTT. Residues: CASSLGGLNTQYF.